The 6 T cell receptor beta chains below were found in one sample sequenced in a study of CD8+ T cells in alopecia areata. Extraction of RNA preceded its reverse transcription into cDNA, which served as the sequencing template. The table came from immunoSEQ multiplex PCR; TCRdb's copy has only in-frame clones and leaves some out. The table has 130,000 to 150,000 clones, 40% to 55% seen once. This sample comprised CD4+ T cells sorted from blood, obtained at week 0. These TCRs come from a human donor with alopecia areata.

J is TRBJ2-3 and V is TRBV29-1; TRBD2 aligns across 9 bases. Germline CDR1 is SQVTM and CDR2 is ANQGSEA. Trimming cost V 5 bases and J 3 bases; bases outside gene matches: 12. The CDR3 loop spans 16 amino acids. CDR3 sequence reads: CSVSQAGGERTDTQYF. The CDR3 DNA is TGCAGCGTTAGTCAGGCGGGAGGGGAGAGAACAGATACGCAGTATTTT.

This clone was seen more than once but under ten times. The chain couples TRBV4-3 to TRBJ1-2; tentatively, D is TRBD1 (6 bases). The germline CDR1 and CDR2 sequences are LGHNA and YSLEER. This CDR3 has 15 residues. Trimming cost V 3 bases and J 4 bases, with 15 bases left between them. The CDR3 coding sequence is TGCGCCAGCAGCCATGGGACATCGAGTCGCTATGGCTACACCTTC. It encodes CASSHGTSSRYGYTF.

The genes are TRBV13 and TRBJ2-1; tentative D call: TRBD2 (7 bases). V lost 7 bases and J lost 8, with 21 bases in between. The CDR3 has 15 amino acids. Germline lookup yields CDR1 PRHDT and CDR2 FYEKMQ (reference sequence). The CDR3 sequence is CASTQGGGPVDEQFF. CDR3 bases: TGTGCCAGCACCCAAGGGGGAGGGCCTGTGGATGAGCAGTTCTTC.

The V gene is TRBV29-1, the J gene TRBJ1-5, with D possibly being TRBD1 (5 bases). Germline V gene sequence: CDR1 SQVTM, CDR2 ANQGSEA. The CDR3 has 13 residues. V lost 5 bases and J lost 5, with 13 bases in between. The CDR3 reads CSVKWGVDQPQHF. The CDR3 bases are TGCAGCGTTAAATGGGGGGTCGATCAGCCCCAGCATTTT. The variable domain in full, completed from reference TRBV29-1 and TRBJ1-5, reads SAVISQKPSRDICQRGTSLTIQCQVDSQVTMMFWYRQQPGQSLTLIATANQGSEATYESGFVIDKFPISRPNLTFSTLTVSNMSPEDSSIYLCSVKWGVDQPQHFGDGTRLSIL.

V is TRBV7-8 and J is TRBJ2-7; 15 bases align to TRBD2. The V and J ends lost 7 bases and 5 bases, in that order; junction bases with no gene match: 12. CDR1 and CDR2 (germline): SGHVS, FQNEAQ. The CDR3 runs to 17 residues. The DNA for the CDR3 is TGTGCCAGCACTCCAATTAGGACTAGCGGGAGGGACGACGAGCAGTACTTC. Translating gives CASTPIRTSGRDDEQYF.

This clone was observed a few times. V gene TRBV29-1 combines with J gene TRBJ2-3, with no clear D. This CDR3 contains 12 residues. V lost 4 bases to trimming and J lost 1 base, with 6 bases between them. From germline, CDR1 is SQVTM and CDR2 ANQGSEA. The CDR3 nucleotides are TGCAGCGTTGGGGTTGGCACAGATACGCAGTATTTT. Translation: CSVGVGTDTQYF.